The T cell receptor (beta chain) described here comes from a study of technical replicates of blood from four donors. The CDR3 has 14 residues. Trimming at V came to 2 bases and at J to 1 base, leaving 1 base not matched to a gene. CDR1 is MNHEY, CDR2 SMNVEV, per germline (reference sequence). In its sample, this clone was seen once. Data came from immunoSEQ multiplex PCR; TCRdb stores just in-frame clones and leaves some out. The profile shows tens of thousands of clones, roughly 89% of them singletons. The chain recombines TRBV27 with TRBJ2-7; 8 bases align to TRBD2. The receptor's source is a human donor in good health. Some clones in this sample may be carry-over from other donors' samples. Sequencing used T cells isolated from PBMCs. CDR3 nucleotide sequence: TGTGCCAGCAGTTTAGGCGGGAGGTCCTACGAGCAGTACTTC. This sequence encodes CASSLGGRSYEQYF.